The clone carrying this T cell receptor (beta chain) was seen more than once but under ten times. Its matching antigen is unknown. Time point denoted: pre-sensitization, week 0. Regarding treatment: therapeutic diphenylcyclopropenone sensitization with weekly scalp DPC. Blood collection took place prior to placing each patch test. TCRdb ran MiXCR on the RACE reads and lists one entry per CDR3 protein. The top ten clones hold around 8% of a sample with 380,000 or so distinct CDR3 sequences, about 5.4% of them seen once. The entry originates in a study of human T cells and chemical hapten exposure. Germline CDR1 DFQATT, CDR2 SNEGSKA (reference sequence). CDR3 length equals 16 residues. Trimming cost V 3 bases and J 2 bases, with 18 bases left between them. Study findings and constraints: With regard to DPC sensitization, TCRs above 1 in 1000 frequency did not change. Patch test score rose with PT1 expanded TCRs, significant at 8, 16, 32, not 4.

The source of this sequence is a woman between 18 and 30 years old with alopecia areata. Some clones in this sample may be carry-over from other donors' samples. The sample here was whole blood, taken in connection with sensitization to the hapten diphenylcyclopropenone (DPC). The chain combines TRBV20-1 with TRBJ2-3; the D gene is possibly TRBD2 (5 bases). This CDR3 is CSASDGELKNTDTQYF. The CDR3, as DNA: TGCAGTGCTAGTGACGGGGAATTAAAAAACACAGATACGCAGTATTTT.